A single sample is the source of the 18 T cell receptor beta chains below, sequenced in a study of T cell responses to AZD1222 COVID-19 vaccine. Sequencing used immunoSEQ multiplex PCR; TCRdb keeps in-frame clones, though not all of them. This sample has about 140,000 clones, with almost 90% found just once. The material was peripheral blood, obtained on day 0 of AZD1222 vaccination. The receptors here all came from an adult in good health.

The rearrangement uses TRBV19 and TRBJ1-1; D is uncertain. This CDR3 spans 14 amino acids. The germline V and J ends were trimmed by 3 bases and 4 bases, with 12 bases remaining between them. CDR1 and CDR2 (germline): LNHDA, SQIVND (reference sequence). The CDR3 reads CASSIQSSGTEAFF. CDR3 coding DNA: TGTGCCAGTAGTATTCAATCAAGTGGCACTGAAGCTTTCTTT.

The CDR3 DNA reads TGTGCCTGGAGACCTCCTCTTTTTCGGGAGGGCCACAATGAGCAGTTCTTC. It translates to CAWRPPLFREGHNEQFF. The chain employs TRBV30 and TRBJ2-1, with 8 bases lining up with TRBD2. V gave up 3 bases and J gave up 5 bases; unmatched junction bases: 15. From germline, CDR1 is GTSNPN and CDR2 SVGIG (reference sequence). There are 17 residues in the CDR3.

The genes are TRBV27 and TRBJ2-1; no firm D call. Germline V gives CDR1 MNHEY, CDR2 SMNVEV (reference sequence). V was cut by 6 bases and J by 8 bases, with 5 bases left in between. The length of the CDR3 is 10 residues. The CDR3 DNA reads TGTGCCAGCAGGGGCTATGAGCAGTTCTTC. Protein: CASRGYEQFF.

In nucleotides, the CDR3 is TGTGCCAGCAGTTTACCGGGCGTTTGGGAAAAACTGTTTTTT. This encodes CASSLPGVWEKLFF. V and J are TRBV28 and TRBJ1-4; D is uncertain. This CDR3 spans 14 amino acids. V dropped 2 bases and J dropped 8 bases, with 12 bases sitting between them. CDR1 and CDR2 (germline): MDHEN, SYDVKM.

In nucleotides, the CDR3 is TGTGCCAGCAGCTTAGTCACTAGCGTTCCGGAGACCCAGTACTTC. Protein product: CASSLVTSVPETQYF. This chain joins TRBV7-2 and TRBJ2-5; 7 bases fit TRBD2. Per germline, CDR1 SGHTA and CDR2 FQGNSA. The CDR3 sequence is 15 residues long. Germline trimming cut 1 base from V and 5 bases from J; bases unmatched to any gene: 7.

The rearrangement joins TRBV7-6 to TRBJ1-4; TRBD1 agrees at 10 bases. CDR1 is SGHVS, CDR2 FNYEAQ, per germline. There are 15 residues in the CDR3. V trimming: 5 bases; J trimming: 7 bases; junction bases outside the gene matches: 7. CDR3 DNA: TGTGCCAGCAGCACAGAGACAGGGGGCCGTGAAAAACTGTTTTTT. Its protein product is CASSTETGGREKLFF. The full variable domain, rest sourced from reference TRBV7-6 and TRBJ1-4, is GAGVSQSPRYKVTKRGQDVALRCDPISGHVSLYWYRQALGQGPEFLTYFNYEAQQDKSGLPNDRFSAERPEGSISTLTIQRTEQRDSAMYRCASSTETGGREKLFFGSGTQLSVL.

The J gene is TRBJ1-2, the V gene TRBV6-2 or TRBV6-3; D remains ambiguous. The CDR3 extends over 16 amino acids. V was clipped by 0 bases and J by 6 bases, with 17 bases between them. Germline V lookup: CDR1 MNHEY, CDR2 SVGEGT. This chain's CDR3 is CASSYSEILGGNGYTF. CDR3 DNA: TGTGCCAGCAGTTACTCGGAGATTCTTGGTGGGAATGGCTACACCTTC.

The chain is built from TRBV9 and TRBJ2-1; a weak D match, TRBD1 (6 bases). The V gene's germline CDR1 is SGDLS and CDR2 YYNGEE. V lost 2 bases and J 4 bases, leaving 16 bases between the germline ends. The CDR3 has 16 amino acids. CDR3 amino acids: CASSVEFRGTYNEQFF. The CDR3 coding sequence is TGTGCCAGCAGCGTCGAATTTAGGGGGACGTACAATGAGCAGTTCTTC.

CDR3 residues: CASSAAGTGNTIYF. CDR3 DNA: TGTGCCAGCAGCGCCGCGGGGACCGGGAACACCATATATTTT. This sequence joins TRBV7-9 and TRBJ1-3; tentatively, D is TRBD1 (5 bases). The CDR3 is made up of 14 amino acids. In germline, CDR1 is SEHNR, CDR2 FQNEAQ (reference sequence). V lost 5 bases, J lost 7 bases, and 15 bases lay in between.

CDR3 sequence reads: CASSPGTLVYEQYF. Here the CDR3 DNA reads TGTGCCAGCAGCCCCGGGACACTGGTCTACGAGCAGTACTTC. The chain combines TRBV7-2 with TRBJ2-7; maybe TRBD1 (6 bases). The ends were cut back, 5 bases at V and 3 bases at J, with 14 bases in the middle. The CDR3 covers 14 residues. Germline lookup yields CDR1 SGHTA and CDR2 FQGNSA. Full variable domain (remainder filled in from reference TRBV7-2 and TRBJ2-7): GAGVSQSPSNKVTEKGKDVELRCDPISGHTALYWYRQSLGQGLEFLIYFQGNSAPDKSGLPSDRFSAERTGGSVSTLTIQRTQQEDSAVYLCASSPGTLVYEQYFGPGTRLTVT.

Here the CDR3 DNA reads TGTGCCAGCAGCCAAGTTGGAGCGGGAGTGAGGGAGCAGTACTTC. This gives the protein CASSQVGAGVREQYF. The J gene is TRBJ2-7, the V gene TRBV3-1 (or the pseudogene TRBV3-2); 8 nucleotides align to TRBD2. Unmatched junction bases numbered 9, after V lost 1 base and J lost 7 bases. This CDR3 has 15 amino acids. Germline CDR1 reads LGHDT; CDR2 reads YNNKEL (reference sequence).

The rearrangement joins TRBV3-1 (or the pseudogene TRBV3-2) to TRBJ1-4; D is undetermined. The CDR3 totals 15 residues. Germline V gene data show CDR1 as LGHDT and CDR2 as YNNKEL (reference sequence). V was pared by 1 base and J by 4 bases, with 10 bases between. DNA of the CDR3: TGTGCCAGCAGCCAAGGGTGGGGTATTAATGAAAAACTGTTTTTT. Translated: CASSQGWGINEKLFF.

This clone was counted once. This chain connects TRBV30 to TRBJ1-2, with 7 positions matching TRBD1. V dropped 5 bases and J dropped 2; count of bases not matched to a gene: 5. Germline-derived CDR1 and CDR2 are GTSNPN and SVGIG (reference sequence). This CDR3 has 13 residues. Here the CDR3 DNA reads TGTGCCTGGGGAACAGGGGCGAACTATGGCTACACCTTC. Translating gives CAWGTGANYGYTF. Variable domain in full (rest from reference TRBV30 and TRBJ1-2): SQTIHQWPATLVQPVGSPLSLECTVEGTSNPNLYWYRQAAGRGLQLLFYSVGIGQISSEVPQNLSASRPQDRQFILSSKKLLLSDSGFYLCAWGTGANYGYTFGSGTRLTVV.

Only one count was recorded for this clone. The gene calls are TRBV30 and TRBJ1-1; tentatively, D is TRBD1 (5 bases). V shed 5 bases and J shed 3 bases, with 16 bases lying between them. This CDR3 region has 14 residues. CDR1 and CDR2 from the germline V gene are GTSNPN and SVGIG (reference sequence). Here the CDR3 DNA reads TGTGCCTGGCACGGCGGGGAGGGGTACACTGAAGCTTTCTTT. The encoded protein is CAWHGGEGYTEAFF.

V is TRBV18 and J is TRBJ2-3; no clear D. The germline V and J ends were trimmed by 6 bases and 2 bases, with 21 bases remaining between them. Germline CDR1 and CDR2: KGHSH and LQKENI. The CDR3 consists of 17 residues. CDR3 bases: TGTGCCAGCTCGGCCACCCTTGGCTCCGAATCCACAGATACGCAGTATTTT. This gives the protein CASSATLGSESTDTQYF.

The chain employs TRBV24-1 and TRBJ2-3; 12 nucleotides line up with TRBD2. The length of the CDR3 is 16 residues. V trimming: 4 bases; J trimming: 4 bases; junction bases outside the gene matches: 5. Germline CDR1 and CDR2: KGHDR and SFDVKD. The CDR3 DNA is TGTGCCACCAGTGAGACGGGACTAGCGGGCCCAGATACGCAGTATTTT. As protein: CATSETGLAGPDTQYF.

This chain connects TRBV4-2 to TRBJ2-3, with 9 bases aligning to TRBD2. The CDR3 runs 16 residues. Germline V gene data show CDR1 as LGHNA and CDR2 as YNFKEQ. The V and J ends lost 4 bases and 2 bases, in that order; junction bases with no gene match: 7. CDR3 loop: CASSPILAGNTDTQYF. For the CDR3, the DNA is TGTGCCAGCAGCCCAATCCTAGCGGGAAACACAGATACGCAGTATTTT.

In DNA, the CDR3 is TGTGCCAGCAAGGGCTCGATATTGGAAAAACTGTTTTTT. Encoded protein: CASKGSILEKLFF. The chain combines TRBV28 with TRBJ1-4; D is undetermined. This CDR3 spans 13 amino acids. Germline CDR1 is MDHEN and CDR2 is SYDVKM. Trimming pared 7 bases from V and 8 bases from J, leaving 14 bases between.